This T cell receptor beta chain was recovered during a study of chemoradiotherapy in HPV16-positive cancers. J lost 7 bases, V lost 1 base, and 13 bases had no gene match. The CDR3 sequence is 17 residues long. CDR1 is KGHSY and CDR2 is FQNENV in the germline V gene. The study's findings and limits: HPV-specific T cells were functionally defined from only a couple of HPV16-positive patients. Candidate HPV-specific clones and E7-related TCR motifs grew in tumor during treatment.

Clones were sequenced by immunoSEQ multiplex PCR, and TCRdb holds only the in-frame ones, with some missing. The sample shows approximately 11,000 clones, 70% to 80% of them seen only once. In this sample, this clone turned up a few times. What it binds is unknown. The source of this sequence is a human donor with HPV-associated anogenital cancer. The biological material was taken from a patient who underwent chemoradiotherapy. The genes are TRBV16 and TRBJ2-1, with 7 bases fitting TRBD1. CDR3 in amino acids: CASSQLEQGQLRNEQFF. The DNA of the CDR3 is TGTGCCAGCAGCCAATTAGAACAGGGGCAACTAAGGAATGAGCAGTTCTTC.